Listed below are T cell receptor beta chains from one sample, sequenced in a study of cytomegalovirus exposure and HLA in healthy donors. Measured with immunoSEQ multiplex PCR; TCRdb has only the in-frame clones, and not every one. The data hold fewer than 200,000 clones, with approximately 96% observed a single time. The sequenced sample was PBMCs. These receptors all come from a woman aged 18-35 years in good health and CMV-seronegative. The CDR3 runs from the conserved cysteine through the conserved F or W. A D gene is named only where the DNA matches it firmly. Rows may omit the clone size; those that give it use once, few, many or a size class.

J gene,clone size,V gene,D gene,CDR3 DNA,CDR3 protein
TRBJ1-3,.,TRBV28,TRBD1,TGTGCCAGCAGTTCCACAGGGGCTGGAAACACCATATATTTT,CASSSTGAGNTIYF
TRBJ2-7,.,TRBV18,TRBD2,TGTGCCAGCTCACCTATCGGACTAGCGGGGGGATTCTACGAGCAGTACTTC,CASSPIGLAGGFYEQYF
TRBJ1-2,few,TRBV6-1,.,TGTGCCAGCAGTATCTACAGGGATGGCTACACCTTC,CASSIYRDGYTF
TRBJ1-2,.,TRBV18,TRBD1,TGTGCCAGCTCACCCGACAGGGACTATGGCTACACCTTC,CASSPDRDYGYTF
TRBJ1-2,.,TRBV27,TRBD1,TGTGCCAGCAGGAGGGGACAGAGCTATGGCTACACCTTC,CASRRGQSYGYTF
TRBJ2-1,.,TRBV7-3,TRBD1,TGTGCCAGCAGCTTAACCCCGGGACAGGGGAACAATGAGCAGTTCTTC,CASSLTPGQGNNEQFF
TRBJ2-1,.,TRBV18,TRBD2,TGTGCCAGCTCAATTTTAGCGGGAAACAATGAGCAGTTCTTC,CASSILAGNNEQFF
TRBJ1-1,.,TRBV6-6,.,TGTGCCAGCAGTTACTCCCAGTTGAACACTGAAGCTTTCTTT,CASSYSQLNTEAFF
TRBJ1-2,.,TRBV2,.,TGTGCCAGCAGTGAGCAGGGGAACTATGGCTACACCTTC,CASSEQGNYGYTF
TRBJ1-1,.,TRBV6-5,.,TGTGCCAGCAGCCCCCGGGGGTTGAACACTGAAGCTTTCTTT,CASSPRGLNTEAFF
TRBJ1-6,.,TRBV25-1,.,TGTGCCAGCAGCTCTCGAGAACAGGGAAATTCACCCCTCCACTTT,CASSSREQGNSPLHF
TRBJ1-5,.,TRBV7-9,TRBD1,TGTGCCAGCAGCGTGACAGGGGCGGATCAGCCCCAGCATTTT,CASSVTGADQPQHF
TRBJ2-3,.,TRBV4-1,.,TGCGCCAGCAGCCCGTCGGGGGGCCCAGATACGCAGTATTTT,CASSPSGGPDTQYF
TRBJ1-5,.,TRBV5-1,TRBD1,TGCGCCAGCAGCTTGGGGGACAGGAGAGAGCCCCAGCATTTT,CASSLGDRREPQHF
TRBJ2-5,.,TRBV29-1,TRBD2,TGCAGCGTTAGGACTAGTGGAAAGACCCAGTACTTC,CSVRTSGKTQYF
TRBJ2-2,.,TRBV7-3,TRBD2,TGTGCCAGCAGCTCGCTCCTGACTAGCGGGGGCGCGAACACCGGGGAGCTGTTTTTT,CASSSLLTSGGANTGELFF
TRBJ1-5,once,TRBV19,TRBD1,TGTGCCAGTAGCCCGGGACAGAGAAATCAGCCCCAGCATTTT,CASSPGQRNQPQHF
TRBJ2-7,.,TRBV6-5,TRBD1,TGTGCCAGCAGTACGGGACAGGGAGGCTACGAGCAGTACTTC,CASSTGQGGYEQYF
TRBJ2-7,.,TRBV5-1,.,TGCGCCAGCAGCTTGGCGGTAGGGGCATCCTACGAGCAGTACTTC,CASSLAVGASYEQYF
TRBJ2-5,once,TRBV6-5,TRBD1,TGTGCCAGCAGTCGCCGCCGGGACAGGGAGACCCAGTACTTC,CASSRRRDRETQYF
TRBJ2-7,once,TRBV11-1,TRBD1,TGTGCCAGCAGCTTTTCGACAGGGGCCAGGGAGCAGTACTTC,CASSFSTGAREQYF
TRBJ2-5,.,TRBV10-3,TRBD2,TGTGCCATCCCCAACCCATTAGCGGGGGGCGGATGGGAGACCCAGTACTTC,CAIPNPLAGGGWETQYF
TRBJ2-7,.,TRBV6-9,TRBD1,TGTGCCAGCACTCCAAGGACAGGGGGTTACGAGCAGTACTTC,CASTPRTGGYEQYF
TRBJ2-1,.,TRBV2,TRBD2,TGTGCCAGCAGTGTTGGAGGTAGCGGGGGTATCGTTCAGTTCTTC,CASSVGGSGGIVQFF
TRBJ2-1,once,TRBV4-2,TRBD2,TGTGCCAGCAGCCACCCAGGGAGGGACTACTACAATGAGCAGTTCTTC,CASSHPGRDYYNEQFF
TRBJ1-2,.,TRBV28,.,TGTGCCAGCAGGGGCGACAGATCCTATGGCTACACCTTC,CASRGDRSYGYTF
TRBJ2-1,.,TRBV15,.,TGTGCCACCAGCAGAGCCCCCGCGGGTTACAATGAGCAGTTCTTC,CATSRAPAGYNEQFF
TRBJ1-5,.,TRBV7-8,.,TGTGCCAGCAGCTTAGGGACAGACCGTAATCAGCCCCAGCATTTT,CASSLGTDRNQPQHF
TRBJ1-6,.,TRBV7-2,.,TGTGCCAGCAGCGACCGGGACAACCGGCGGGATTCACCCCTCCACTTT,CASSDRDNRRDSPLHF
TRBJ1-4,.,TRBV4-3,.,TGCGCCAGCAGCCAACGGACAGCAGCTAATGAAAAACTGTTTTTT,CASSQRTAANEKLFF
TRBJ2-3,.,TRBV5-1,.,TGCGCCAGCAGCTTGGCCTCGACTTACACAGATACGCAGTATTTT,CASSLASTYTDTQYF
TRBJ2-7,.,TRBV29-1,.,TGCAGCGTCCTGCAGGGGTGGGAGCAGTACTTC,CSVLQGWEQYF
TRBJ2-3,.,TRBV29-1,.,TGCAGCGTCGCCGTGACAGGAGATACGCAGTATTTT,CSVAVTGDTQYF
TRBJ2-3,.,TRBV5-1,.,TGCGCCAGCAGCTTGGTTCCAAACACAGATACGCAGTATTTT,CASSLVPNTDTQYF
TRBJ2-7,.,TRBV4-2,TRBD1,TGTGCCAGCAGCCAAGATCTGGCAGGGGGTTCCTACGAGCAGTACTTC,CASSQDLAGGSYEQYF
TRBJ2-3,.,TRBV11-2,.,TGTGCCACCACGAGGTACCGGGGGACAGATACGCAGTATTTT,CATTRYRGTDTQYF
TRBJ2-1,.,TRBV4-2,.,TGTGCCAGCAGCCAAGCTTCACAGGAAAGCAATGAGCAGTTCTTC,CASSQASQESNEQFF
TRBJ2-1,.,TRBV2,.,TGTGCCAGTGAGAAGACATACAATGAGCAGTTCTTC,CASEKTYNEQFF
TRBJ2-5,.,TRBV19,TRBD2,TGTGCCAGTAGTATTACTAGCGGGGGGGTTTTGGAGACCCAGTACTTC,CASSITSGGVLETQYF